The rows below give T cell receptor beta chains drawn from one sample of a study of T cells after posttransplantation cyclophosphamide. Generated by immunoSEQ multiplex PCR, the TCRdb table keeps only in-frame clones and is missing some. Of 7,500 to 10,000 clones in the sample, roughly 98% were seen once. Source material: naive CD4+ T cells sorted from PBMCs. The receptors were gathered from a woman in her sixties or seventies in good health, CMV-negative, and a related stem cell transplant donor. The CDR3 runs from the conserved cysteine through the conserved F or W. Each record gives: J gene, clone size, V gene, D gene, CDR3 DNA, CDR3 protein. D genes are given only for firm matches. The size of a clone is reported for some rows only, either as once, few or many, or as a class for expanded clones.

TRBJ1-2	-	TRBV10-3	TRBD1	TGTGCCATCAGCCCTGGGGGACAGGGACCGTATGGCTACACCTTC	CAISPGGQGPYGYTF
TRBJ2-7	once	TRBV19	-	TGTGCCAGTAGTATCACTAGAAACTACGAGCAGTACTTC	CASSITRNYEQYF
TRBJ2-1	-	TRBV27	TRBD2	TGTGCCAGCAGTGCCGGGACTAGCGGGAGCGGTGAGCAGTTCTTC	CASSAGTSGSGEQFF
TRBJ2-1	-	TRBV7-2	TRBD1	TGTGCCAGCAGCTTAGCTCAGGGGGCGCCTGAGCAGTTCTTC	CASSLAQGAPEQFF
TRBJ1-6	-	TRBV7-2	-	TGTGCCAGCAGCTTAGCAGGCGGGGGGCGGATTTCACCCCTCCACTTT	CASSLAGGGRISPLHF
TRBJ2-7	-	TRBV10-3	-	TGTGCCATCAGTGTGACAGACTACGAGCAGTACTTC	CAISVTDYEQYF
TRBJ2-7	-	TRBV5-4	-	TGTGCCAGCAGTCCTCCTGGGGGGAGGTCCTACGAGCAGTACTTC	CASSPPGGRSYEQYF
TRBJ2-5	-	TRBV27	TRBD1	TGTGCCAGCAGTCTTTACGGACAGGGGAGAGAGACCCAGTACTTC	CASSLYGQGRETQYF
TRBJ2-1	-	TRBV9	TRBD2	TGTGCCAGCAGCATAACGACTAGCTGGGATGAGCAGTTCTTC	CASSITTSWDEQFF
TRBJ2-5	-	TRBV6-5	TRBD1	TGTGCCAGCAGCCTTCTCCGGGACAGACAAGAGACCCAGTACTTC	CASSLLRDRQETQYF
TRBJ1-5	-	TRBV18	-	TGTGCCAGCTCACCATATGGAACTAGGGGCAATCAGCCCCAGCATTTT	CASSPYGTRGNQPQHF
TRBJ1-4	-	TRBV4-2	-	TGTGCCAGCAGCGAACAGGAAAAACTGTTTTTT	CASSEQEKLFF
TRBJ2-5	-	TRBV10-3	-	TGTGCCATCAGTGGCACGGGTCCCCAAGAGACCCAGTACTTC	CAISGTGPQETQYF
TRBJ2-7	-	TRBV18	TRBD1	TGTGCCAGCTCCAACCTAGGGCAGGGGGCTGACGAGCAGTACTTC	CASSNLGQGADEQYF
TRBJ2-7	-	TRBV18	-	TGTGCCAGCTCACCGGGGGGATCCTACGAGCAGTACTTC	CASSPGGSYEQYF
TRBJ2-3	-	TRBV6-6	-	TGTGCCAGCGGAAGTACAGGGAACACGCAGTATTTT	CASGSTGNTQYF
TRBJ1-6	-	TRBV2	-	TGTGCCACAAGCCCGCTTCCTCAGGGTTTGTTGAATTCACCCCTCCACTTT	CATSPLPQGLLNSPLHF
TRBJ2-6	once	TRBV18	-	TGTGCCAGCTCCTTCGCGGGACAGTTTTTTTCTGGGGCCAACGTCCTGACTTTC	CASSFAGQFFSGANVLTF
TRBJ1-2	-	TRBV4-3	TRBD1	TGCGCCAGCAGCCACTCCCCCCCAGGGGGTTACTATGGCTACACCTTC	CASSHSPPGGYYGYTF
TRBJ1-3	-	TRBV7-2	-	TGTGCCAGCAGCTTCGCGGTTGCCGGGACTGGAAACACCATATATTTT	CASSFAVAGTGNTIYF
TRBJ1-2	-	TRBV30	TRBD1	TGTGCCTGGAGAGGGACAGGGTATGGCTACACCTTC	CAWRGTGYGYTF
TRBJ2-2	-	TRBV7-9	TRBD2	TGTGCCAGCAGCTTGCGGGAGACTAACACCGGGGAGCTGTTTTTT	CASSLRETNTGELFF
TRBJ2-2	-	TRBV6-1	TRBD2	TGTGCCAGCAGTGAGCCTAGCGGGGTATACACCGGGGAGCTGTTTTTT	CASSEPSGVYTGELFF
TRBJ2-7	-	TRBV5-5	TRBD1	TGTGCCAGCAGCCGAGGGACAGACCCCTACGAGCAGTACTTC	CASSRGTDPYEQYF
TRBJ2-1	-	TRBV29-1	TRBD1	TGCAGCGCCCAAACAGGGGGCAAGGGGCATGAGCAGTTCTTC	CSAQTGGKGHEQFF
TRBJ2-3	-	TRBV27	-	TGTGCCAGCAGTCTCAGGGTTTCGGGAGATACGCAGTATTTT	CASSLRVSGDTQYF
TRBJ2-6	-	TRBV5-1	TRBD1	TGCGCCAGCAGCAGTACAGGGGCTGGGGCCAACGTCCTGACTTTC	CASSSTGAGANVLTF
TRBJ1-2	-	TRBV30	-	TGTGCCTGGGAGGGTCCATTTTATGGCTACACCTTC	CAWEGPFYGYTF
TRBJ2-7	-	TRBV4-2	-	TGTGCCAGCAGCCAAGATGGACTGCCCTACGAGCAGTACTTC	CASSQDGLPYEQYF
TRBJ2-7	-	TRBV7-2	TRBD1	TGTGCCAGCAGCTTAGTTGTGACAGGGGGATCCTACGAGCAGTACTTC	CASSLVVTGGSYEQYF
TRBJ2-3	-	TRBV19	-	TGTGCCAGTAGTATCGGGCAGGGAGATACGCAGTATTTT	CASSIGQGDTQYF
TRBJ2-1	-	TRBV28	TRBD1	TGTGCCAGCAGTTCTCCGGGACAGGGTTTCTTC	CASSSPGQGFF
TRBJ2-5	-	TRBV5-4	TRBD1	TGTGCCAGCAGCTCTCCGGACAGGGTCGGAGAGGAGACCCAGTACTTC	CASSSPDRVGEETQYF
TRBJ2-3	-	TRBV9	TRBD2	TGTGCCAGCAGCGTAGAAGCGGGGGGAGCAGGGGCAGGGCAGTATTTT	CASSVEAGGAGAGQYF
TRBJ1-1	-	TRBV29-1	-	TGCAGCGCCCGGGCGGGGGTTTGGACTGAAGCTTTCTTT	CSARAGVWTEAFF
TRBJ1-6	few	TRBV19	-	TGTGCCAGCCGATCGGACAACTATAATTCACCCCTCCACTTT	CASRSDNYNSPLHF
TRBJ2-3	-	TRBV7-2	-	TGTGCCAGCAGCTTAGACCGGGGGTTCACAGATACGCAGTATTTT	CASSLDRGFTDTQYF
TRBJ1-1	-	TRBV5-1	TRBD1	TGCGCCAGCAGCTTGGCCAGGGGGCTGAACACTGAAGCTTTCTTT	CASSLARGLNTEAFF
TRBJ2-7	-	TRBV20-1	-	TGCAGTGCTAGATCCCTCGAGCAGTACTTC	CSARSLEQYF
TRBJ2-6	-	TRBV19	TRBD1	TGTGCCAGTAGTCACAGGGGTTTTTCTGGGGCCAACGTCCTGACTTTC	CASSHRGFSGANVLTF
TRBJ1-6	-	TRBV19	-	TGTGCCAGTAGTGACCGGGGGGCCTATAATTCACCCCTCCACTTT	CASSDRGAYNSPLHF